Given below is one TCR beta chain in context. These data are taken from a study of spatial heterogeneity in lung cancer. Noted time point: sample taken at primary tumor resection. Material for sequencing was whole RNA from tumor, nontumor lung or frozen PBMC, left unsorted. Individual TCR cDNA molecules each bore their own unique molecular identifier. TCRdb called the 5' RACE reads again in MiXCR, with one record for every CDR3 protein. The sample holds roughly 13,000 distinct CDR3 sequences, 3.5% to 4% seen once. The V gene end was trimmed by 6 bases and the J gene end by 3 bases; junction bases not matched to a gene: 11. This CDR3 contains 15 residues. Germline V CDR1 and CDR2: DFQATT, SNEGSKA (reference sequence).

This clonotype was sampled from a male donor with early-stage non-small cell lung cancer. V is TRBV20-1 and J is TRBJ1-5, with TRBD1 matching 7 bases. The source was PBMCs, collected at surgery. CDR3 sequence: CSAPGEGQINQPQHF. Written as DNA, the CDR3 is TGCAGTGCCCCGGGGGAGGGACAGATCAATCAGCCCCAGCATTTT.